The sequence of this T cell receptor beta chain was determined in a study of T cells after yellow fever vaccination. By 5'RACE template switching, TCR cDNA was produced, with a universal primer site and UMIs added in the process. TCRdb re-called the 5' RACE reads through MiXCR, storing one row per CDR3 protein. This table has hundreds of thousands of distinct CDR3 sequences, just over 20% appearing once. The CDR3 consists of 15 residues. V was cut by 4 bases and J by 0 bases, with 13 bases left in between. CDR1 is SGHNT and CDR2 is YYREEE in the germline V gene (reference sequence). The sequence derives from a man between 18 and 29 years old who received the YFV17D yellow fever vaccine. The sample consisted of PBMCs, taken roughly 20 days after the first yellow fever vaccination. The rearrangement uses TRBV5-4 and TRBJ1-1; a weak D match, TRBD1 (6 bases). This CDR3 reads CASSGMGQMNTEAFF. The CDR3 nucleotides read TGTGCCAGCAGCGGTATGGGACAAATGAACACTGAAGCTTTCTTT.